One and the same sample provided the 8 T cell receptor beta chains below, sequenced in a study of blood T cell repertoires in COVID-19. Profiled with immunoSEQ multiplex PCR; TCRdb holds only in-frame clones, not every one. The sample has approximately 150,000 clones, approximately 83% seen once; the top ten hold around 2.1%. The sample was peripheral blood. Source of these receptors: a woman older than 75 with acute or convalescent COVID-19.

CDR3 sequence (DNA): TGTGCCAGCAGGGCGGGACTAACAAGTCGAGAGACCCAGTACTTC. Translation: CASRAGLTSRETQYF. The rearrangement joins TRBV6-5 to TRBJ2-5; TRBD2 matches 7 bases. The junction had 11 bases not matched to a gene; V was cut back by 6 bases and J by 4 bases. The CDR3 is made up of 15 amino acids. CDR1 MNHEY and CDR2 SVGAGI come from the germline V gene.

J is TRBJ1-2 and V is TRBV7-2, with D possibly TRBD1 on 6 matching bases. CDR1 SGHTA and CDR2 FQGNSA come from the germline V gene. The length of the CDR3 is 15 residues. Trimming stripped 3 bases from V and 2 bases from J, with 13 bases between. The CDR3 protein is CASSFPGQQNYGYTF. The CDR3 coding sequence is TGTGCCAGCAGCTTCCCCGGACAGCAGAACTATGGCTACACCTTC.

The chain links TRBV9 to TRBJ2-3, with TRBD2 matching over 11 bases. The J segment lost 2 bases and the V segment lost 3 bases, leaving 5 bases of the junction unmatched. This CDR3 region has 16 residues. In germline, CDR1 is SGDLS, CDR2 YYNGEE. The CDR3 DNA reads TGTGCCAGCAGCGCCCTAGCGGGGGGTCCCACAGATACGCAGTATTTT. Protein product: CASSALAGGPTDTQYF.

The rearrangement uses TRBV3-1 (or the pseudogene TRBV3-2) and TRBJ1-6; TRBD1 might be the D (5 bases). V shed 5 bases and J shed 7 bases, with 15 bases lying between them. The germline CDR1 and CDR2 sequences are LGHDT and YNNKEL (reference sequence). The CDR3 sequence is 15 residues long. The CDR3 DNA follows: TGTGCCAGCAGCTACGGCGGGGGGAGGAATTCACCCCTCCACTTT. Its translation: CASSYGGGRNSPLHF.

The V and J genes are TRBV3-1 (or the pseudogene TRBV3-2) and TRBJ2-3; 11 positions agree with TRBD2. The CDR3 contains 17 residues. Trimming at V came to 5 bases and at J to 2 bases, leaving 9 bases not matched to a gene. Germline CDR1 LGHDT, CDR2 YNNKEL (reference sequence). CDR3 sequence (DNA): TGTGCCAGCAGCGACCCCTTGACTAGCGGGATCACAGATACGCAGTATTTT. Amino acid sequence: CASSDPLTSGITDTQYF.

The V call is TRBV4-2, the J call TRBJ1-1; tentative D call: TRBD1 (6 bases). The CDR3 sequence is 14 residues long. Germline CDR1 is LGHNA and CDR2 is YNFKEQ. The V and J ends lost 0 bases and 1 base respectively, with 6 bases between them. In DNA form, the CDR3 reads TGTGCCAGCAGCCAAGACAGGGGGAACACTGAAGCTTTCTTT. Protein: CASSQDRGNTEAFF.

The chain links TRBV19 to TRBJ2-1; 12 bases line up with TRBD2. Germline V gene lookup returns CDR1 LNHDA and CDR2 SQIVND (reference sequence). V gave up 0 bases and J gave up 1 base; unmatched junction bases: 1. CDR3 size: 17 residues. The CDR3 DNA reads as TGTGCCAGTAGTATAGAACTAGCGGGGGGTTCCTACAATGAGCAGTTCTTC. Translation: CASSIELAGGSYNEQFF.

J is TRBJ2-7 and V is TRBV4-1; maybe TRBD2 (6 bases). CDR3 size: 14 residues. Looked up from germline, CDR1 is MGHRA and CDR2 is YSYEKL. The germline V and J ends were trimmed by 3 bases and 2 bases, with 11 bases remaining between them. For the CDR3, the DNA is TGCGCCAGCAGCCACCCCGGGGGTGCCTACGAGCAGTACTTC. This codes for CASSHPGGAYEQYF.